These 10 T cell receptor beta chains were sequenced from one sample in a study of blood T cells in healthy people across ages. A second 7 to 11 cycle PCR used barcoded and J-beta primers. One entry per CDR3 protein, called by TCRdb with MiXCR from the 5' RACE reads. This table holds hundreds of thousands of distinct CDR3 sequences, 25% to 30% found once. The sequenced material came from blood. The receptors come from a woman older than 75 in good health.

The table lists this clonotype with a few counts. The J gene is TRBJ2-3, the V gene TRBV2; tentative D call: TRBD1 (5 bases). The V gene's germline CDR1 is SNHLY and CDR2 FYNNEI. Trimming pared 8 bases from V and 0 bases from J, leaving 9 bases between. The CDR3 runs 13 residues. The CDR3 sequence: CASETVSTDTQYF. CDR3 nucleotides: TGTGCCAGCGAGACAGTTAGCACAGATACGCAGTATTTT. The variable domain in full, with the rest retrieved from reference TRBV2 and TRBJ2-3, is EPEVTQTPSHQVTQMGQEVILRCVPISNHLYFYWYRQILGQKVEFLVSFYNNEISEKSEIFDDQFSVERPDGSNFTLKIRSTKLEDSAMYFCASETVSTDTQYFGPGTRLTVL.

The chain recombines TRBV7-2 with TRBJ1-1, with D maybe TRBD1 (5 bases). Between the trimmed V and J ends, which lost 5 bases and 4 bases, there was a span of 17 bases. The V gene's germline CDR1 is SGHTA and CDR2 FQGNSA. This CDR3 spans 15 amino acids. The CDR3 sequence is CASSRDTGGGTEAFF. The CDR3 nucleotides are TGTGCCAGCAGCCGCGATACGGGGGGGGGCACTGAAGCTTTCTTT.

This CDR3 is CASSLMGGSDTQYF. The CDR3 nucleotides are TGTGCCAGCAGCTTAATGGGGGGCTCGGATACGCAGTATTTT. The chain carries TRBV12-3 or TRBV12-4 and TRBJ2-3; the D call may be TRBD1 or TRBD2 (6 bases each). The CDR3 extends over 14 amino acids. Trimming removed 6 bases at V and 6 bases at J, with 16 bases between.

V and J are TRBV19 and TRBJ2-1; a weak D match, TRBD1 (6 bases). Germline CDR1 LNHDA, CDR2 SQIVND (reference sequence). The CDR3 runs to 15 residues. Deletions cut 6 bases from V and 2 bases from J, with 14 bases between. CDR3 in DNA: TGTGCCAGTAGCCCCGGGACACACACCTACAATGAGCAGTTCTTC. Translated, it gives CASSPGTHTYNEQFF.

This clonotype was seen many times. In DNA, the CDR3 is TGTGCCAGCAGCCCAGGGGTAAACTACGAGCAGTACTTC. Residues: CASSPGVNYEQYF. The V and J genes are TRBV7-6 and TRBJ2-7, with D possibly TRBD1 on 6 matching bases. CDR3 length: 13 amino acids. The V gene lost 5 bases and the J gene lost 3 bases, with 11 bases spanning the gap. Per germline, CDR1 SGHVS and CDR2 FNYEAQ.

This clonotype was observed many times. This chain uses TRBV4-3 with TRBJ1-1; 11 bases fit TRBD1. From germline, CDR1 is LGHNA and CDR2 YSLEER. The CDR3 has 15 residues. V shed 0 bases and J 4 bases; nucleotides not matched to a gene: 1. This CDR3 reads CASSQEGTGGTEAFF. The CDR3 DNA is TGCGCCAGCAGCCAAGAAGGGACAGGGGGCACTGAAGCTTTCTTT.

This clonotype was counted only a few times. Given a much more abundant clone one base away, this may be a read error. The CDR3 is CASSKGRTNSYNEQFF. CDR3 DNA sequence: TGTGCCAGCAGTAAGGGACGCACGAACTCCTACAATGAGCAGTTCTTC. This chain links TRBV6-5 with TRBJ2-1, with D perhaps assigned TRBD1 or TRBD2 (5 bases each). Germline V CDR1 and CDR2: MNHEY, SVGAGI. V was clipped by 5 bases and J by 0 bases, with 14 bases between them. This CDR3 comprises 16 residues.

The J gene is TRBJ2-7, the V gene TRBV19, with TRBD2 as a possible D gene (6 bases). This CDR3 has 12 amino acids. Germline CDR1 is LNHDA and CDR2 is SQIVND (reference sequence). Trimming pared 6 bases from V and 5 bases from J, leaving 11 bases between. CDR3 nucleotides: TGTGCCAGTAGGGCCTCGGGGGACGAGCAGTACTTC. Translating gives CASRASGDEQYF.

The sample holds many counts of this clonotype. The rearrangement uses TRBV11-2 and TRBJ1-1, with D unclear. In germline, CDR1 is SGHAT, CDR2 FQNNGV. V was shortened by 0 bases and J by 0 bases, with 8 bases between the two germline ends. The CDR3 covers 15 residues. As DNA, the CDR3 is TGTGCCAGCAGCTTAGAGGGGTCAGTGAACACTGAAGCTTTCTTT. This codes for CASSLEGSVNTEAFF. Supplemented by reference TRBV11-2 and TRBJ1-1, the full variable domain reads EAGVAQSPRYKIIEKRQSVAFWCNPISGHATLYWYQQILGQGPKLLIQFQNNGVVDDSQLPKDRFSAERLKGVDSTLKIQPAKLEDSAVYLCASSLEGSVNTEAFFGQGTRLTVV.

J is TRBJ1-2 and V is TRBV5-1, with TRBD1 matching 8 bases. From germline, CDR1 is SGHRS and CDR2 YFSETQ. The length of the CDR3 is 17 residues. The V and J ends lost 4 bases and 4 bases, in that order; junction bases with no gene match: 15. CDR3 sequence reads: CASSRDRQRASLYGYTF. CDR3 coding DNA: TGCGCCAGCAGCAGGGACAGGCAGAGGGCCTCACTCTATGGCTACACCTTC.